The clone carrying this T cell receptor beta chain has just a few counts. Antigen unknown. The V end was cut by 2 bases, the J end by 6 bases, with 13 bases between. The CDR3 spans 15 residues. Germline CDR1 and CDR2: MNHEY and SVGEGT. The source of the sample is a study of regulatory T cells in long-lasting Graves disease. Study-level results: Persistent Graves' patients showed reduced TCR diversity versus newly diagnosed patients. Persistent disease samples used TRBV28, TRBJ1-2 and TRBJ2-5 preferentially.

CDR3 regions were amplified by Arm-PCR using iRepertoire HTBI primers to build TCR beta libraries. TCRdb independently ran MiXCR on the multiplex PCR reads; one entry per CDR3 protein. This table holds about 540,000 distinct CDR3 sequences, roughly 13% found once. The time point here: newly diagnosed GD, antithyroid drugs for less than 3 months. TCR sequences were obtained from RNA taken from PBMCs. These records were also assigned to another study, of T cells in Graves' hyperthyroidism and ophthalmopathy.

This sequence joins TRBV6-2 or TRBV6-3 and TRBJ2-2; maybe TRBD2 (6 bases). The sequencing used peripheral blood mononuclear cells (PBMCs), collected at new diagnosis, from a patient treated with antithyroid drugs. The sequence was obtained from a young man with Graves disease. CDR3 region: CASSYTRTGAGELFF. CDR3 bases: TGTGCCAGCAGTTACACGCGAACGGGAGCCGGGGAGCTGTTTTTT.